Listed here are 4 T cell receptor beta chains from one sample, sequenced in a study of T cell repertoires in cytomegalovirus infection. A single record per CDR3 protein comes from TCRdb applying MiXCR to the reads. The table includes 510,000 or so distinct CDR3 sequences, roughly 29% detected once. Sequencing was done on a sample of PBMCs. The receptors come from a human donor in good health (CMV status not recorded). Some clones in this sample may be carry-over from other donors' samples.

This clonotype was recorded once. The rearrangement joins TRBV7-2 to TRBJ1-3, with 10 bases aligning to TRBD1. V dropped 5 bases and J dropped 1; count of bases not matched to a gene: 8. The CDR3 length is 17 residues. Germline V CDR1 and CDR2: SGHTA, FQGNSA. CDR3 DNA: TGTGCCAGCAGCCAGGGACAGGGGATCCCTTCTGGAAACACCATATATTTT. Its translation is CASSQGQGIPSGNTIYF.

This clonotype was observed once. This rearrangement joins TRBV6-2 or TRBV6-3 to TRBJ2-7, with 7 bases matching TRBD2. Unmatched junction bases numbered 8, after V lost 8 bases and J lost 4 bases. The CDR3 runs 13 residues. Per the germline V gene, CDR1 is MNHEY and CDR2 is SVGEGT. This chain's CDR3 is CASLAVIGYEQYF. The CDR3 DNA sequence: TGTGCCAGCCTAGCGGTGATAGGGTACGAGCAGTACTTC.

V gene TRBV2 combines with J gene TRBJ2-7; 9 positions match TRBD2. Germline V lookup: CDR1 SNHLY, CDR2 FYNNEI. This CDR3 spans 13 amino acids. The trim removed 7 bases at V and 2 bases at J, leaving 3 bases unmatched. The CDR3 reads CASKAGGPYEQYF. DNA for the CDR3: TGTGCCAGCAAAGCGGGAGGCCCCTACGAGCAGTACTTC.

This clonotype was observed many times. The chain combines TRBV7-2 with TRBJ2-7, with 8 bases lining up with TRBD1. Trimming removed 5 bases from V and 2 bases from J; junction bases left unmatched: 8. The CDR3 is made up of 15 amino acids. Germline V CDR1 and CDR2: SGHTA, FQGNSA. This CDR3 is CASSIRQGTPYEQYF. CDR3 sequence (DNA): TGTGCCAGCAGCATACGACAGGGGACCCCCTACGAGCAGTACTTC.